This T cell receptor (beta chain) appears in the sequencing data of a study of CD8+ T cells in alopecia areata. The study's findings and limits: Higher clonality was seen in lesional scalp than in normal scalp, especially in alopecia totalis/universalis. Scalp specimens additionally yield sequences from normal skin's resident alphabeta T cells.

The CDR3 extends over 14 amino acids. Trimming took off 4 bases at V and 1 base at J, with 10 bases between the two ends. Looked up from germline, CDR1 is SEHNR and CDR2 is FQNEAQ (reference sequence). Sequencing used cDNA as its template, made by extracting RNA and reverse transcribing it. Repertoires were generated with immunoSEQ multiplex PCR, while TCRdb's copy carries only in-frame clones and drops some. The table lists approximately 150,000 clones, 62% of them singletons. Notes on this clone: What it binds is not known.

This sequence was found in a human donor in good health. The sequenced sample was CD8+ T cells sorted from blood. V gene TRBV7-9 combines with J gene TRBJ1-1; D might be TRBD1 (5 bases). The CDR3 DNA follows: TGTGCCAGCAGCTCCCAGGGTTGGAACACTGAAGCTTTCTTT. This codes for CASSSQGWNTEAFF.